The sequence of this TCR beta chain was determined in a study of blood T cell repertoires in COVID-19. For the study at large: Italy, Spain and the United States were the sources of the convalescent and acute COVID-19 samples. T cells, B-cell-depleted T cells, or PBMCs supplied cDNA or gDNA.

This clone has more than one count but fewer than ten. Authors' analysis steps: Reference gene primer amplification yielded estimated nucleated cell counts. Assay used: immunoSEQ multiplex PCR; TCRdb lists only in-frame clones, some missing. V and J calls plus clone size are reproduced from that table; the DNA served to infer D and trimming. The table lists fewer than 400,000 clones, around 84% of them singletons. What was sequenced was peripheral blood. The TCR originated in a human donor in a cohort sampled during active COVID-19.

CDR3 sequence reads: CASSPRLYSGANVLTF. As DNA, the CDR3 is TGTGCCAGCAGCCCCCGACTCTACTCTGGGGCCAACGTCCTGACTTTC. This rearrangement joins TRBV4-2 to TRBJ2-6; D is uncertain. Germline V lookup: CDR1 LGHNA, CDR2 YNFKEQ. V was pared by 4 bases and J by 0 bases, with 10 bases between. The CDR3 has 16 residues.